These 25 T cell receptor beta chains share one sample of origin, sequenced in a study of early T cells in non-severe SARS-CoV-2 infection. In TCRdb, the 5' RACE reads were re-called with MiXCR into one record per CDR3 protein. The sample yields 110,000 or so distinct CDR3 sequences, about 12% seen once. Input material: whole blood. The receptors stem from an adult who was a healthcare worker with PCR-confirmed SARS-CoV-2 infection or an uninfected control (not recorded which).

The V and J genes are TRBV18 and TRBJ2-5; D is uncertain. The germline V gene encodes CDR1 KGHSH and CDR2 LQKENI. CDR3 length: 13 amino acids. Trimming pared 4 bases from V and 5 bases from J, leaving 11 bases between. The CDR3 sequence is CASSRGQRETQYF. For the CDR3, the DNA is TGTGCCAGCTCACGCGGTCAGAGGGAGACCCAGTACTTC.

This clonotype turned up a few times. The CDR3 sequence: CASSQSVRGYGNQPQHF. CDR3 bases: TGTGCCAGCAGCCAATCGGTTCGCGGGTATGGCAATCAGCCCCAGCATTTT. This sequence joins TRBV16 and TRBJ1-5; D ambiguous. The CDR3 is made up of 17 amino acids. Germline V gene sequence: CDR1 KGHSY, CDR2 FQNENV. V was pared by 0 bases and J by 2 bases, with 14 bases between.

The gene calls are TRBV12-2 and TRBJ2-7; the DNA was not used to check the table's D call, TRBD2. TRBV12-2 is a pseudogene locus. The CDR3 extends over 17 amino acids. DNA of the CDR3: TGTGCAAGTCCCCCCTATCGGTGGCCTAGCGGAGCTTACGAGCAGTACTTC. It encodes CASPPYRWPSGAYEQYF.

The chain links TRBV7-2 to TRBJ2-3, with D uncertain. Trimming shortened V by 1 base and J by 6 bases, and 8 bases separated the two germline ends. This CDR3 comprises 13 residues. Germline CDR1 SGHTA, CDR2 FQGNSA. The CDR3 reads CASSLGGPDTQYF. In DNA, the CDR3 is TGTGCCAGCAGCTTAGGCGGTCCCGATACGCAGTATTTT.

The V gene is TRBV24-1, the J gene TRBJ2-3, with TRBD2 as a possible D gene (5 bases). CDR3 length: 13 amino acids. From germline, CDR1 is KGHDR and CDR2 SFDVKD. Trimming cost V 9 bases and J 4 bases, with 13 bases left between them. Here the CDR3 reads CATGKIGADTQYF. CDR3 sequence (DNA): TGTGCCACCGGAAAGATCGGGGCAGATACGCAGTATTTT.

This clonotype has only one observation. Being one base from a much bigger clone, this may be a read error. The rearrangement uses TRBV5-1 and TRBJ2-7, with D perhaps matching TRBD2 (5 bases). The CDR3 has 15 residues. Germline V gene sequence: CDR1 SGHRS, CDR2 YFSETQ. This chain's CDR3 is CVSSFAPDWLYEQYF. The DNA for the CDR3 is TGCGTCAGCAGCTTTGCCCCGGACTGGCTCTACGAGCAGTACTTC. Supplemented by reference TRBV5-1 and TRBJ2-7, the full variable domain reads KAGVTQTPRYLIKTRGQQVTLSCSPISGHRSVSWYQQTPGQGLQFLFEYFSETQRNKGNFPGRFSGRQFSNSRSEMNVSTLELGDSALYLCVSSFAPDWLYEQYFGPGTRLTVT.

For this clonotype: Germline is not matched at one junction end, which may reflect a read error. V gene TRBV12-3 or TRBV12-4 combines with J gene TRBJ1-1; TRBD1 is a possible D gene (5 bases). The CDR3 has 16 residues. The CDR3 loop reads CVSSFGLGRGDTEAFF. The CDR3 DNA reads TGTGTCAGCAGTTTTGGGCTGGGACGAGGCGACACTGAAGCTTTCTTT.

This clonotype has at least ten counts. The genes are TRBV18 and TRBJ2-5; D gene unclear. Trimming shortened V by 5 bases and J by 1 base, and 2 bases separated the two germline ends. CDR1 is KGHSH and CDR2 is LQKENI in the germline V gene. This CDR3 spans 11 amino acids. CDR3 coding DNA: TGTGCCAGCTCAGCCCAAGAGACCCAGTACTTC. As protein: CASSAQETQYF. Full variable domain (outside the CDR3, taken from reference TRBV18 and TRBJ2-5): NAGVMQNPRHLVRRRGQEARLRCSPMKGHSHVYWYRQLPEEGLKFMVYLQKENIIDESGMPKERFSAEFPKEGPSILRIQQVVRGDSAAYFCASSAQETQYFGPGTRLLVL.

This chain uses TRBV4-1 with TRBJ2-3; 8 bases are a match to TRBD1. CDR1 MGHRA and CDR2 YSYEKL come from the germline V gene. The CDR3 has 14 residues. V gave up 4 bases and J gave up 5 bases; unmatched junction bases: 5. CDR3 amino acids: CASSRGTGGDTQYF. The CDR3 bases are TGCGCCAGCAGCCGAGGGACAGGAGGAGATACGCAGTATTTT.

This clonotype was observed a few times. The chain carries TRBV10-3 and TRBJ2-5; 10 positions agree with TRBD2. This CDR3 comprises 15 residues. Germline loops: CDR1 ENHRY, CDR2 SYGVKD. After removal of 5 bases from V and 4 bases from J, the junction contained 7 bases not matched to a gene. The CDR3 loop is CAISTSGTGAETQYF. The CDR3 bases are TGTGCCATCAGTACTAGCGGGACTGGGGCAGAGACCCAGTACTTC.

Ten or more counts support this clonotype. The germline gene is not matched at one end of the junction; a read error may be the cause. This rearrangement joins TRBV18 to TRBJ1-1; TRBD1 might be the D (6 bases). The germline V gene encodes CDR1 KGHSH and CDR2 LQKENI. This CDR3 comprises 17 residues. DNA of the CDR3: TGTGCCAGCCCACCACGTGGGGCAGGGGATCAGAACACTGAAGCTTTCTTT. Its translation: CASPPRGAGDQNTEAFF.

This clonotype showed up just a few times. CDR3 DNA: TGTGCCAGCAGCAAGGGATTTCTAGCGACGGTAGACAATGAGCAGTTCTTC. This encodes CASSKGFLATVDNEQFF. This rearrangement joins TRBV7-8 to TRBJ2-1; D might be TRBD2 (6 bases). CDR1 is SGHVS, CDR2 FQNEAQ, per germline. The CDR3 loop spans 17 amino acids. Trimming shortened V by 5 bases and J by 5 bases, and 22 bases separated the two germline ends.

The chain employs TRBV28 and TRBJ2-4; D is undetermined. The CDR3 has 14 residues. The V gene's germline CDR1 is MDHEN and CDR2 SYDVKM. V shed 5 bases and J shed 7 bases, with 15 bases lying between them. CDR3 nucleotides: TGTGCCAGCAGTCTCTTGATCCCTAGGAACATTCAGTACTTC. Amino acids: CASSLLIPRNIQYF.

The chain has TRBV5-6 and TRBJ1-4, with D possibly TRBD1 on 5 matching bases. The CDR3 is made up of 15 amino acids. Trimming left V 5 bases short and J 8 bases short, with 19 bases between. Germline assignment: CDR1 SGHDT and CDR2 YYEEEE. This chain's CDR3 is CASRQTGTRAEKLFF. CDR3 nucleotides: TGTGCCAGCAGGCAGACCGGGACCCGGGCAGAAAAACTGTTTTTT.

In its sample, this clonotype was seen a few times. The rearrangement uses TRBV3-1 and TRBJ2-7; tentatively, D is TRBD1 or TRBD2 (5 bases each). Germline V gene data show CDR1 as LGHDT and CDR2 as YNNKEL (reference sequence). This CDR3 comprises 12 residues. Trimming removed 4 bases at V and 2 bases at J, with 6 bases between. The CDR3 DNA follows: TGTGCCAGCAGCCGGGGGACCTACGAGCAGTACTTC. This translates into CASSRGTYEQYF.

The chain is built from TRBV7-9 and TRBJ2-5, with D possibly matching TRBD1 (5 bases). V lost 8 bases and J lost 3, with 10 bases in between. The CDR3 totals 12 residues. Germline V lookup: CDR1 SEHNR, CDR2 FQNEAQ (reference sequence). CDR3 nucleotide sequence: TGTGCCAGCCAGGGCAGCGAAGAGACCCAGTACTTC. Its protein is CASQGSEETQYF.

This clonotype was observed many times. The chain is built from TRBV6-5 and TRBJ1-2; 9 positions agree with TRBD1. With V trimmed by 8 bases and J by 0 bases, 13 bases remained unmatched. The germline V gene encodes CDR1 MNHEY and CDR2 SVGAGI. CDR3 length equals 17 residues. The DNA of the CDR3 is TGTGCCAGCGTTTCTCTGGGGACAGGGCCCCCTAACTATGGCTACACCTTC. Its translation: CASVSLGTGPPNYGYTF.

This chain joins TRBV9 and TRBJ2-7; either TRBD1 or TRBD2 may supply D (6 bases each). Looked up from germline, CDR1 is SGDLS and CDR2 is YYNGEE. The CDR3 sequence is 13 residues long. V lost 4 bases and J lost 5, with 13 bases in between. The DNA for the CDR3 is TGTGCCAGCAGCCGGTGGGGGGCTGACGAGCAGTACTTC. Protein product: CASSRWGADEQYF.

The CDR3 spells CASSKGQVIYNEQFF. In DNA, the CDR3 is TGTGCCAGCAGTAAGGGACAGGTAATTTACAATGAGCAGTTCTTC. The chain joins TRBV2 to TRBJ2-1; 8 bases fit TRBD1. The germline CDR1 and CDR2 sequences are SNHLY and FYNNEI. The length of the CDR3 is 15 residues. Trimming at V came to 5 bases and at J to 4 bases, leaving 7 bases not matched to a gene.

This clonotype was counted only a few times. The V gene is TRBV6-5, the J gene TRBJ2-1; TRBD2 is a possible D gene (5 bases). Germline CDR1 is MNHEY and CDR2 is SVGAGI. The V end was cut by 5 bases, the J end by 7 bases, with 12 bases between. CDR3 size: 13 residues. The CDR3 is CASSRTGRNEQFF. The CDR3 DNA sequence: TGTGCCAGCAGTAGGACTGGGCGGAATGAGCAGTTCTTC.

The rearrangement uses TRBV27 and TRBJ2-7; D possibly uses TRBD1 or TRBD2 (6 bases each). The V gene's germline CDR1 is MNHEY and CDR2 SMNVEV (reference sequence). V was pared by 8 bases and J by 3 bases, with 14 bases between. The CDR3 sequence is 13 residues long. The CDR3 is CASWHGGSYEQYF. The CDR3 bases are TGTGCCAGCTGGCACGGGGGCAGCTACGAGCAGTACTTC.

This clonotype was counted at least ten times. The rearrangement joins TRBV28 to TRBJ2-2; D may match TRBD1 or TRBD2 (5 bases each). The CDR3 has 16 residues. V was cut by 4 bases and J by 6 bases, with 18 bases left in between. Germline CDR1 is MDHEN and CDR2 is SYDVKM. CDR3 nucleotide sequence: TGTGCCAGCAGTTCCCCCACGAGACTGGGGGCCGGGGAGCTGTTTTTT. This encodes CASSSPTRLGAGELFF.

This clonotype is medium-sized within its sample. This chain joins TRBV6-8 and TRBJ2-1; TRBD2 agrees at 7 bases. Germline CDR1 MNHGY, CDR2 SAAAGT. This CDR3 comprises 14 residues. After removal of 9 bases from V and 7 bases from J, the junction contained 12 bases not matched to a gene. CDR3 protein: CARTPSGEKNEQFF. The CDR3 nucleotides are TGTGCCAGGACCCCTAGCGGAGAGAAGAATGAGCAGTTCTTC.

This chain uses TRBV5-4 with TRBJ1-2, with D possibly matching TRBD1 (5 bases). From germline, CDR1 is SGHNT and CDR2 YYREEE (reference sequence). CDR3 length: 15 amino acids. Trimming took 4 bases from V and 2 from J, leaving 15 bases between them. CDR3 bases: TGTGCCAGCAGCAATCCCCAGGGAGCCAACTATGGCTACACCTTC. This translates into CASSNPQGANYGYTF.

This clonotype has just a few counts. The rearrangement joins TRBV7-3 to TRBJ2-6; the D gene is possibly TRBD2 (6 bases). Germline V lookup: CDR1 SGHTA, CDR2 FQGTGA. Trimming left V 8 bases short and J 0 bases short, with 17 bases between. The CDR3 is 17 residues long. CDR3 in DNA: TGTGCCAGCTCCCCCCGGGGGAAGATCTCTGGGGCCAACGTCCTGACTTTC. Translated: CASSPRGKISGANVLTF.